This entry concerns a single T cell receptor (beta chain). This record belongs to a study of regulatory and conventional T cells in RAG deficiency. The CDR3 has 14 residues. CDR1 is KGHSH and CDR2 is LQKENI in the germline V gene. Between the trimmed V and J ends, which lost 0 bases and 4 bases, there was a span of 9 bases. Genomic DNA came from blood conventional CD4+ T cells gated CD25-low CD127-high. TCRdb's table, derived via immunoSEQ multiplex PCR, lists solely in-frame clones and lacks some. The repertoire holds fewer than 40,000 clones, with about 70% as singletons. This same sample was also taken into another study, of regulatory T cells. As that study records: The PCR used 52 TRBV and 13 TRBJ primers.

The sequence was collected from a human donor in good health. The rearrangement joins TRBV18 to TRBJ1-1; no clear D gene. The sample was CD4+ effector T cells sorted from blood. CDR3 DNA: TGTGCCAGCTCACCACCTTCGGGTGGCACTGAAGCTTTCTTT. Translated, it gives CASSPPSGGTEAFF.